The entry below describes one T cell receptor (beta chain). Antigen specificity is unknown. This table comes from immunoSEQ multiplex PCR, and its TCRdb copy is limited to in-frame clones, with some not included. The sample holds 95,000 to 130,000 clones; approximately 90% are singletons and the top ten take approximately 0.17%. Germline V CDR1 and CDR2: PRHDT, FYEKMQ (reference sequence). The CDR3 spans 17 residues. With V trimmed by 7 bases and J by 3 bases, 14 bases remained unmatched. The record originates from a study of graft-versus-host responses after intestinal transplantation. Study information: Recipients obtained multivisceral, liver-intestinal, or isolated intestinal transplants. Recipients were all induced with anti-thymocyte globulin, then given tacrolimus and steroids for about 3 years. Study conclusions and caveats: Present in recipient marrow, GvH clones included some that appeared first in ileum or blood. Allografts of one patient group, those with graft-donor T cell macrochimerism, had high graft-versus-host to host-versus-graft clonal ratios.

The clonotype originates from a human donor who received an intestinal transplant. Sample: unstimulated CD4+ T cells sorted from spleen or lymph node cells, taken before intestinal transplant. The chain couples TRBV13 to TRBJ2-1; 8 bases match TRBD2. The CDR3: CASTPRREERYYNEQFF. The DNA for the CDR3 is TGTGCCAGCACCCCTCGGCGGGAGGAGAGGTACTACAATGAGCAGTTCTTC.